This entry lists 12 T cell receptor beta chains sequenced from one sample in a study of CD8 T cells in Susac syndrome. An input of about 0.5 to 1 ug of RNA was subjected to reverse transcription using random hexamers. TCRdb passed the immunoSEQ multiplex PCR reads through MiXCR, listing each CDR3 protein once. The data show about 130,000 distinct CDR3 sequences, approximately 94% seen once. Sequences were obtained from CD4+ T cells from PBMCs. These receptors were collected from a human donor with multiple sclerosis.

Written as DNA, the CDR3 is TGTGCCAGCAGCTTGGCCCCGACAGGACGAGGCACAGATACGCAGTATTTT. Amino acid sequence: CASSLAPTGRGTDTQYF. The chain recombines TRBV5-4 with TRBJ2-3, with D perhaps TRBD1 (6 bases). The germline gives CDR1 SGHNT, CDR2 YYREEE (reference sequence). The CDR3 sequence is 17 residues long. The V and J ends lost 0 bases and 1 base respectively, with 15 bases between them.

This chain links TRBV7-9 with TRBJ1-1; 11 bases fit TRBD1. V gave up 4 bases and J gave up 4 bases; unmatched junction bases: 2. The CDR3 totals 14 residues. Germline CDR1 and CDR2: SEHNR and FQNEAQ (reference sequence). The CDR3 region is CASSSGTGGTEAFF. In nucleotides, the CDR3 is TGTGCCAGCAGCTCTGGGACAGGGGGCACTGAAGCTTTCTTT. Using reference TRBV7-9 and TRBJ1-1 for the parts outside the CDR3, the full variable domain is DTGVSQNPRHKITKRGQNVTFRCDPISEHNRLYWYRQTLGQGPEFLTYFQNEAQLEKSRLLSDRFSAERPKGSFSTLEIQRTEQGDSAMYLCASSSGTGGTEAFFGQGTRLTVV.

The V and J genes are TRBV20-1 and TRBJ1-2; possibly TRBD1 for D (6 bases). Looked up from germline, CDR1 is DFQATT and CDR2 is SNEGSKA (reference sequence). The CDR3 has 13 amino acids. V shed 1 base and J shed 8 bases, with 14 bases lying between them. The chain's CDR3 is CSARVDEGGGYTF. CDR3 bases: TGCAGTGCTAGAGTGGATGAAGGGGGAGGCTACACCTTC.

The CDR3 coding sequence is TGTGCCAGCAGCTTAGGAGGGACTAGCGGGGCCCGGGGCGCGTTCTTC. This codes for CASSLGGTSGARGAFF. V gene TRBV7-2 combines with J gene TRBJ2-1; TRBD2 matches at 13 bases. This CDR3 region has 16 residues. Germline V CDR1 and CDR2: SGHTA, FQGNSA. V shed 1 base and J 15 bases; nucleotides not matched to a gene: 12.

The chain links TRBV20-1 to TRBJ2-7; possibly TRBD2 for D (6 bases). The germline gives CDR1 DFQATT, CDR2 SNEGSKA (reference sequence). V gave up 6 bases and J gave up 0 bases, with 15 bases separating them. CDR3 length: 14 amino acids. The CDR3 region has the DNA TGCAGTGCCTCTCTTACCGGGGGCTCCTACGAGCAGTACTTC. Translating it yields CSASLTGGSYEQYF.

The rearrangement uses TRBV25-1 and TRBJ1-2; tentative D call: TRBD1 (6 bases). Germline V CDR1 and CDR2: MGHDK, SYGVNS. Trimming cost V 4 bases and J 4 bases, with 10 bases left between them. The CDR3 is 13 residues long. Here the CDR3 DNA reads TGTGCCAGCAGTGTAGGCAGGGGCTATGGCTACACCTTC. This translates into CASSVGRGYGYTF.

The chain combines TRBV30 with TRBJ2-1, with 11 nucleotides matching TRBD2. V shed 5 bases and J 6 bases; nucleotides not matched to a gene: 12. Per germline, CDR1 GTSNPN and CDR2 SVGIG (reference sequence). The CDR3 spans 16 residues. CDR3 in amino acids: CAWGLAGGSTANEQFF. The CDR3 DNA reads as TGTGCCTGGGGTCTAGCGGGGGGCTCAACGGCCAATGAGCAGTTCTTC.

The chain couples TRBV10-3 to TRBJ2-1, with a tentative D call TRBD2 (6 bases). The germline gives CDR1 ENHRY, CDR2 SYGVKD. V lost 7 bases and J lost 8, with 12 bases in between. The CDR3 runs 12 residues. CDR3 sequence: CAITATGDEQFF. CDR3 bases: TGTGCCATCACGGCTACGGGAGATGAGCAGTTCTTC.

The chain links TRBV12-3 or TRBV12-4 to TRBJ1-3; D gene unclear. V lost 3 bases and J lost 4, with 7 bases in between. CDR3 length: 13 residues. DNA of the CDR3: TGTGCCAGCAGTTTCCCGGGAGGAAACACCATATATTTT. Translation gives CASSFPGGNTIYF.

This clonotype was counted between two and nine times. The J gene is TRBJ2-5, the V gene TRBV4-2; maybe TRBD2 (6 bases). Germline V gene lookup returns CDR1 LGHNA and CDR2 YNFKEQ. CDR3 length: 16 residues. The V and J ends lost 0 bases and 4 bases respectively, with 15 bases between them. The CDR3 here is CASSQDLGRGLETQYF. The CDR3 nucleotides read TGTGCCAGCAGCCAAGATCTGGGGCGGGGTTTAGAGACCCAGTACTTC.

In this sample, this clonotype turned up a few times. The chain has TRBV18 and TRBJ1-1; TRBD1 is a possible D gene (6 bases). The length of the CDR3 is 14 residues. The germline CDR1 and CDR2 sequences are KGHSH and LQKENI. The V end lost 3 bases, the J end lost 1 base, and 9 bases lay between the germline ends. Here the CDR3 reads CASSPQGTNTEAFF. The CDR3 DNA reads TGTGCCAGCTCACCTCAGGGGACGAACACTGAAGCTTTCTTT.

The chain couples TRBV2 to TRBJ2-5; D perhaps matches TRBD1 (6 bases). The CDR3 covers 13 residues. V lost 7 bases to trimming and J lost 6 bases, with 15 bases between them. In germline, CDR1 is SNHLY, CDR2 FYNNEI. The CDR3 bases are TGTGCCAGCACGAGAGACAGGTCCAAGACCCAGTACTTC. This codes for CASTRDRSKTQYF.